A selection of T cell receptor beta chains follows, all from one sample in a study of tumor-infiltrating lymphocytes in primary liver carcinoma. TCRdb itself ran the multiplex PCR reads through MiXCR, one entry per CDR3 protein. The table has approximately 100,000 distinct CDR3 sequences, about 62% seen once. What was sequenced was liver tumor tissue from sampling region 2. The receptor source for this set is a woman aged 60 to 75 with primary liver carcinoma and hepatitis B virus infection. Each CDR3 is given with its conserved first and last residue. A D gene is named only where the DNA matches it firmly. Where a row states a size, it is once, few, many or the class of an expanded clone; other rows omit it.

V gene	J gene	clone size	D gene	CDR3 protein	CDR3 DNA
TRBV11-2	TRBJ1-2	-	-	CASSSRGDPGGYTF	TGTGCCAGTAGCTCCCGGGGGGACCCGGGGGGCTACACCTTC
TRBV29-1	TRBJ2-7	once	-	CSVVRGSNSYEQYF	TGCAGCGTCGTGAGGGGGTCCAATTCCTACGAGCAGTACTTC
TRBV12-3/TRBV12-4	TRBJ2-3	-	-	CASSERGSQYF	TGTGCTAGCTCGGAGAGGGGTTCCCAGTATTTT
TRBV4-1	TRBJ1-5	once	-	CASSLEQGWRPQHF	TGCGCCAGCAGTCTAGAACAGGGTTGGCGGCCCCAGCATTTT
TRBV11-2	TRBJ2-7	-	-	CASSHTIHEQCF	TGTGCAAGCAGCCACACTATACACGAGCAGTGCTTC
TRBV11-2	TRBJ1-1	-	-	CASSIQWNTEAFF	TGTGCCAGCAGCATCCAGTGGAACACTGAAGCTTTCTTT
TRBV30	TRBJ1-2	few	TRBD1	CAWSVQGVITGYAF	TGTGCCTGGAGTGTACAGGGGGTAATCACCGGCTACGCCTTC
TRBV11-2	TRBJ2-1	-	TRBD2	CASSRRLAGGPGVELFF	TGTGCCAGCAGCAGGAGACTAGCAGGAGGGCCGGGGGTTGAGCTGTTCTTC
TRBV11-2	TRBJ2-4	-	TRBD2	CASSHRLEGGPRIKNIQYF	TGTGCCAGCAGCCATCGACTAGAGGGAGGGCCTCGGATCAAAAACATCCAGTACTTC
TRBV29-1	TRBJ2-4	-	-	CSVEHRARNIQYF	TGCAGCGTTGAACATAGGGCCCGAAACATTCAGTACTTC
TRBV4-1	TRBJ1-4	many	-	CASSPLDWFGTNEKLFF	TGCGCCAGCAGCCCACTCGACTGGTTTGGGACGAATGAAAAACTGTTTTTT
TRBV10-3	TRBJ2-5	few	-	CAIRQGGQETQYF	TGTGCCATCAGACAGGGAGGCCAAGAGACCCAGTACTTC
TRBV6-2/TRBV6-3	TRBJ2-7	-	-	CPSSYSRSSVYEQYF	TGTCCCAGCAGTTACTCTCGGAGTAGCGTCTACGAGCAATACTTC
TRBV11-1	TRBJ1-5	once	TRBD1	CASRPISTGLNQPQHF	TGCGCCAGCAGACCAATCTCGACAGGGCTCAATCAGCCCCAGCATTTT
TRBV6-6	TRBJ2-5	-	-	CASTVSEAREIQYF	TGTGCCAGCACAGTCAGTGAAGCCAGAGAGATCCAGTACTTC
TRBV5-1	TRBJ2-7	many	-	CASSLEGAAGPPQYF	TGCGCCAGCAGCTTGGAGGGCGCGGCAGGACCACCCCAGTACTTC